This T cell receptor (beta chain) was found in a study of T cell responses to AZD1222 COVID-19 vaccine (dated by TCRdb to about 2021). Notes on the research overall: AZD1222 recipients whose second dose came at about 4 weeks and those whose second dose came at about 12 weeks were combined into one group, since spike-specific TCR depth and breadth did not differ between the two schedules. A total of 233 trial participants underwent TCR sequencing, of whom under 220 had received two doses of AZD1222 and around 25 had received two doses of the MenACWY control vaccine. Enrollment into the trials was organized by age into subgroups of 18-55, 56-69 and 70-plus years, and those subgroups contained roughly 150, 30 and 60 TCR-sequenced participants, respectively. General study outcomes and caveats: A significant rise in spike-specific TCR breadth and depth was observed after two AZD1222 doses relative to day 0 and relative to MenACWY recipients. Reportedly, close to half of the unique spike-specific TCRs recognized epitopes lying outside the regions that are mutated in the B.1.351 and B.1.1.7 variants. Conclusions about previously exposed vaccinees are limited because only five to seven AZD1222 recipients were SARS-CoV-2 seropositive at baseline. Participants were mostly white British and included more females than males, and it was suggested by the authors that clonal diversity may have been underestimated. The 56-69-year group was small, and its depth increase did not reach significance, likely because of low power. Because no day 14 peak-response samples were available, repertoires were characterized only after the peak T cell response. The vaccine-associated CD4 TCRs covered the entire spike protein, and the dominant responses fell in regions 160-218 and 743-854.

For this clone: Its antigen remains unidentified. No much larger clonotype is one base removed from it; base qualities were not supplied.

The CDR3 regions of human TCRbeta chains were subjected to immunosequencing. As for the authors' bioinformatics: Repertoire TCRs were checked for matches against a reference library of SARS-CoV-2-specific TCRs that had been generated using the MIRA antigen-specificity platform. Breadth was defined as the fraction of unique TCRs that were SARS-CoV-2-associated, and depth was defined as the fraction of total T cells that were SARS-CoV-2-associated. Using the MIRA data, every spike-specific TCR was mapped to the spike region that the TCR reacted to and assigned to either a CD4 or a CD8 class. Log10-transformed breadth and depth values were compared by one-way ANOVA with Sidak's multiple comparisons tests. As stored in TCRdb, this immuneACCESS dataset retains in-frame rearrangements with V and J assigned. A fraction of the clones does not appear; measured against another copy, unresolved V genes explain less than half of the discrepancy, and the remainder lacks a known reason. V and J calls and clone size follow that table, whereas D and trimming were derived from the DNA. For this sample there are under 200,000 clones; about 88% appear just once. Roughly 5.5% of the sample is taken by the ten largest.

What the time point label conveys for this sample: baseline before first vaccination. Vaccinee samples were obtained from the UK trials COV001 and COV002, which included a single-blind randomized controlled phase 2/3 trial of AZD1222 (ChAdOx1 nCoV-19) in healthy adults. For TCRbeta chain sequencing, PBMC samples from trial participants were taken at day 0 and at day 28 after the second dose. The sequence was collected from an adult in good health. This sample comprised peripheral blood, obtained on day 0 of AZD1222 vaccination.

The CDR3 region has the sequence CAISEPTGIDTGELFF. The DNA sequence is TGTGCCATCAGTGAGCCGACAGGGATTGACACCGGGGAGCTGTTTTTT. The receptor chain draws on TRBV10-3 and TRBJ2-2, with 7 middle bases fitting TRBD1. From the germline V gene, CDR1 is ENHRY and CDR2 is SYGVKD. Trimming removed 2 bases from V and 3 bases from J; the gene matches leave 6 bases unexplained. The CDR3 numbers 16 residues from cysteine through phenylalanine. Only the CDR3 portion is preserved as DNA: 48 bases, with reading frame beginning at the first base.